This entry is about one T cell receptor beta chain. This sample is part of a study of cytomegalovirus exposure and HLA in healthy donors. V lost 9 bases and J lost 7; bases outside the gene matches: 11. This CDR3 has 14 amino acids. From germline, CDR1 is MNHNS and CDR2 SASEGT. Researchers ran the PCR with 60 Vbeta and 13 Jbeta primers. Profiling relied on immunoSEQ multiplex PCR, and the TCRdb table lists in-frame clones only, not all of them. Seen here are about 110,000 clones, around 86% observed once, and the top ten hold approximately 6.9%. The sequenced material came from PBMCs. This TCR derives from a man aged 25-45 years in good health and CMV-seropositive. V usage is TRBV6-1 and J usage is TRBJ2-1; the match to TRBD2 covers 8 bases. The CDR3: CASHAGTSLNEQFF. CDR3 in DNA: TGTGCCAGTCATGCCGGGACTAGTTTAAATGAGCAGTTCTTC.